The 4 T cell receptor beta chains presented below share a single source sample, sequenced in a study of shared clonotypes between healthy human individuals (TCRdb year 2020). Library prep was done by the immunoSEQ multiplex PCR assay. TCRdb's version of the immuneACCESS table is confined to in-frame rearrangements and falls short of the full clone set. An unresolved V gene accounts for under half of the shortfall where checked; the remainder is of unknown origin. The sample table records about 480,000 clones; 79% of these occur just once. The top ten clones comprise 10% to 15% of the sample. Input material: PBMCs. All receptors derive from a woman aged 35 to 49 in good health. Some clones in this sample may be carry-over from other donors' samples.

V is TRBV2 and J is TRBJ2-1; 10 bases are shared with TRBD1. CDR3 length: 12 amino acids. The trim removed 6 bases at V and 15 bases at J, leaving 8 bases unmatched. The germline V gene has CDR1 SNHLY and CDR2 FYNNEI. The CDR3, as DNA: TGTGCCAGCAGCGACCCCCGGGACAGGGGGTTCTTC. This gives the protein CASSDPRDRGFF.

The genes are TRBV5-1 and TRBJ2-1; TRBD2 matches at 11 bases. Germline-derived CDR1 and CDR2 are SGHRS and YFSETQ. The ends lost 3 bases at V and 5 bases at J; junction bases unmatched: 4. The CDR3 is 15 residues long. The DNA of the CDR3 is TGCGCCAGCAGCTATATAGCGGGGGGGAACAATGAGCAGTTCTTC. Translating gives CASSYIAGGNNEQFF.

V gene TRBV27 combines with J gene TRBJ2-1; 11 positions match TRBD2. Losses at the gene ends were 3 bases for V and 6 bases for J; bases not matched to a gene: 4. The CDR3 extends over 15 amino acids. The germline V gene has CDR1 MNHEY and CDR2 SMNVEV (reference sequence). CDR3 sequence reads: CASSFPLAGANEQFF. The CDR3 DNA reads as TGTGCCAGCAGTTTTCCACTAGCGGGAGCCAATGAGCAGTTCTTC.

The table lists this clone with a few counts. The V gene is TRBV2, the J gene TRBJ2-7; 12 positions agree with TRBD2. CDR3 size: 16 residues. V shed 5 bases and J 4 bases; nucleotides not matched to a gene: 9. The germline V gene has CDR1 SNHLY and CDR2 FYNNEI. The CDR3: CASSPTTSGSLYEQYF. CDR3 DNA sequence: TGTGCCAGCAGTCCCACGACTAGCGGGAGTCTGTACGAGCAGTACTTC. Combining the CDR3 with reference TRBV2 and TRBJ2-7 gives the whole variable domain EPEVTQTPSHQVTQMGQEVILRCVPISNHLYFYWYRQILGQKVEFLVSFYNNEISEKSEIFDDQFSVERPDGSNFTLKIRSTKLEDSAMYFCASSPTTSGSLYEQYFGPGTRLTVT.